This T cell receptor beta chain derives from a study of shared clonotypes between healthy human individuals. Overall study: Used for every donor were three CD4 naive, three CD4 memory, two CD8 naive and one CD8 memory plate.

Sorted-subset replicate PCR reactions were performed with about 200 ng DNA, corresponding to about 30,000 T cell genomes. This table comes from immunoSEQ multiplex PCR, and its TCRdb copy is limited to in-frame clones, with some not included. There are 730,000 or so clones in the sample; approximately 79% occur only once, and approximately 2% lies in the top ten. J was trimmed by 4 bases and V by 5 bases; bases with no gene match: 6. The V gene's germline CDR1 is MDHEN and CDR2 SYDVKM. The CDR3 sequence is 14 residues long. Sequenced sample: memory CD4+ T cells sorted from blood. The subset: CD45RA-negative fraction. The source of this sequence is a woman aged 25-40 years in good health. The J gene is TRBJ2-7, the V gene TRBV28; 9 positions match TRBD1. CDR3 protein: CASSRTGVRYEQYF. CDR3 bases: TGTGCCAGCAGTCGGACAGGGGTAAGGTACGAGCAGTACTTC.